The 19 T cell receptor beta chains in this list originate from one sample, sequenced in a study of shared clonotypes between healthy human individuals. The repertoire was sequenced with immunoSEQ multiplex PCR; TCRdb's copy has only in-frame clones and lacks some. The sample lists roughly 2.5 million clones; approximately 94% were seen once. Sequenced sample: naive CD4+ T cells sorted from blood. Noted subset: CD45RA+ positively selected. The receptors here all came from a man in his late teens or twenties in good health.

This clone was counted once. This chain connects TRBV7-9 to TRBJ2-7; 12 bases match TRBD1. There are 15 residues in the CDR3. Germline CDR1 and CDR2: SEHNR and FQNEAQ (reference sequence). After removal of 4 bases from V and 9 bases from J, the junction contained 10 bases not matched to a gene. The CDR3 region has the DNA TGTGCCAGCAGCTCTTCGGGGACAGGGGGCGCCGGGCAGTACTTC. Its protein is CASSSSGTGGAGQYF.

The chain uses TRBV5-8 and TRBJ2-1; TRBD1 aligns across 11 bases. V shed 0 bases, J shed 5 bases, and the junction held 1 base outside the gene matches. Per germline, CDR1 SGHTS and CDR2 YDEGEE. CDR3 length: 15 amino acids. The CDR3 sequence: CASSLGDRGNNEQFF. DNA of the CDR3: TGTGCCAGCAGCTTGGGGGACAGGGGGAACAATGAGCAGTTCTTC.

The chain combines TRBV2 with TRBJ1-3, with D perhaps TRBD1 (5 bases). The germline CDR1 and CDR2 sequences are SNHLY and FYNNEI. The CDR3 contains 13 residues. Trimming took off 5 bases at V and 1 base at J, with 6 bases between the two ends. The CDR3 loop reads CASSWGSGNTIYF. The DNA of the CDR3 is TGTGCCAGCAGTTGGGGGTCTGGAAACACCATATATTTT.

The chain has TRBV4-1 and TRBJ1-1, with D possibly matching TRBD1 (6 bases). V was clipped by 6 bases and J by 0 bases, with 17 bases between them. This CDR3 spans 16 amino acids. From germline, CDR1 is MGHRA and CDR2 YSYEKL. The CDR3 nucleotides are TGCGCCAGCAGTCACCTCCCGGGACACATGAACACTGAAGCTTTCTTT. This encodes CASSHLPGHMNTEAFF.

CDR3 amino acids: CASSLARHSGNTIYF. The CDR3 nucleotides read TGTGCCAGCAGCTTGGCTCGGCATTCAGGAAACACCATATATTTT. The chain joins TRBV5-5 to TRBJ1-3, with D uncertain. Trimming shortened V by 0 bases and J by 4 bases, and 11 bases separated the two germline ends. This CDR3 has 15 amino acids. Looked up from germline, CDR1 is SGHKS and CDR2 is YYEKEE (reference sequence).

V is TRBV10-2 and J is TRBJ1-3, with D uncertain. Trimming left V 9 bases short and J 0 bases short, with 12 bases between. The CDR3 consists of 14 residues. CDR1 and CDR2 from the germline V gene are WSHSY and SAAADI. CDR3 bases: TGCGCCAGTAACATCGGACTCTCTGGAAACACCATATATTTT. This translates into CASNIGLSGNTIYF.

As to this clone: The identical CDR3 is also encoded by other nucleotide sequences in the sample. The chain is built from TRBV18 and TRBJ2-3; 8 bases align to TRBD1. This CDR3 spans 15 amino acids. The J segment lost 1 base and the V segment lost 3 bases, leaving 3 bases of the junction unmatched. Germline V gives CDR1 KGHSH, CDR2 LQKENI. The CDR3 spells CASSPGQGRTDTQYF. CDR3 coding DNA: TGTGCCAGCTCACCTGGACAGGGACGCACAGATACGCAGTATTTT.

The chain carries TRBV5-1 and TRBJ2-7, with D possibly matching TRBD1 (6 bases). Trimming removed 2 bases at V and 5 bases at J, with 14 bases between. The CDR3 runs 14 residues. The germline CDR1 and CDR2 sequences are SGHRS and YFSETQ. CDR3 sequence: CASSLVQGINEQYF. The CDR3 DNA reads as TGCGCCAGCAGCTTAGTACAGGGTATCAACGAGCAGTACTTC.

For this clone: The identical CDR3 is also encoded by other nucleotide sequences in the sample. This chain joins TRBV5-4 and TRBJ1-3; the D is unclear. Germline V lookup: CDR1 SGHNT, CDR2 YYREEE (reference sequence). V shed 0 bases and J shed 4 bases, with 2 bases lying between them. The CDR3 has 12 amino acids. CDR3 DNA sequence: TGTGCCAGCAGCTTGGACGGAAACACCATATATTTT. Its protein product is CASSLDGNTIYF. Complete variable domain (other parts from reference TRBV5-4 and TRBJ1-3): ETGVTQSPTHLIKTRGQQVTLRCSSQSGHNTVSWYQQALGQGPQFIFQYYREEENGRGNFPPRFSGLQFPNYSSELNVNALELDDSALYLCASSLDGNTIYFGEGSWLTVV.

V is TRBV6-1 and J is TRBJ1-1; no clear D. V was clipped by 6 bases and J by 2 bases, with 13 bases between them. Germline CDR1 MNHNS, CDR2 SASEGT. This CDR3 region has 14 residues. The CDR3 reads CASSLPGDNTEAFF. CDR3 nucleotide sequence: TGTGCCAGCAGCCTCCCCGGAGACAACACTGAAGCTTTCTTT.

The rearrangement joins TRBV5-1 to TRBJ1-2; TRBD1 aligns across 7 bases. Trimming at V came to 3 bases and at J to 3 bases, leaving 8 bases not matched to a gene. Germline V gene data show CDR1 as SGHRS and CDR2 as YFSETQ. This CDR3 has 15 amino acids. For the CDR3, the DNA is TGCGCCAGCAGCTCGGGACAGACTATTGACTATGGCTACACCTTC. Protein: CASSSGQTIDYGYTF.

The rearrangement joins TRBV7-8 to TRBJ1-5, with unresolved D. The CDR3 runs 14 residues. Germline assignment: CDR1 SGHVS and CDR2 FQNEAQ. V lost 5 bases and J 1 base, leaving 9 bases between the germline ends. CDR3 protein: CASSVHGSNQPQHF. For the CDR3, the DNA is TGTGCCAGCAGCGTACACGGAAGCAATCAGCCCCAGCATTTT.

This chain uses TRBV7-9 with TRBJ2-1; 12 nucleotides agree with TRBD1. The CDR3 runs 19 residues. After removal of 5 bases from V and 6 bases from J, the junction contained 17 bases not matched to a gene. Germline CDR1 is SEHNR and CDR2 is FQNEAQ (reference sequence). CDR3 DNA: TGTGCCAGCAGCCGAAACGACAGCCCCGGGACAGGGGGCCGCAATGAGCAGTTCTTC. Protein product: CASSRNDSPGTGGRNEQFF.

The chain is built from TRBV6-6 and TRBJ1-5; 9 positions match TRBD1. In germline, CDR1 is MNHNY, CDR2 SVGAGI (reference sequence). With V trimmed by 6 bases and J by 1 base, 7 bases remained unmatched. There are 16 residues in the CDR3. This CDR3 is CASRRPGQGSNQPQHF. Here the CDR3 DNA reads TGTGCCAGCAGGCGCCCGGGACAGGGAAGCAATCAGCCCCAGCATTTT.

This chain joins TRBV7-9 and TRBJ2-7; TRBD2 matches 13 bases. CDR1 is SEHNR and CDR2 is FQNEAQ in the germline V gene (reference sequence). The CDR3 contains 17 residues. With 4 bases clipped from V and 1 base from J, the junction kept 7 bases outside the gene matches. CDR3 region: CASSSIGTSGASYEQYF. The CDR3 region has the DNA TGTGCCAGCAGCTCCATTGGGACTAGCGGGGCTTCCTACGAGCAGTACTTC.

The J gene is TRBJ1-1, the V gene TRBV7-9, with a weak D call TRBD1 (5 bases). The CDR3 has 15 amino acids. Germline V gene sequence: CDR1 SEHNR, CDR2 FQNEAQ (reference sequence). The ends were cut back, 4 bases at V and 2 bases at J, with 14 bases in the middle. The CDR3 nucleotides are TGTGCCAGCAGCTCGCGACAGAGCATAAACACTGAAGCTTTCTTT. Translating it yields CASSSRQSINTEAFF.

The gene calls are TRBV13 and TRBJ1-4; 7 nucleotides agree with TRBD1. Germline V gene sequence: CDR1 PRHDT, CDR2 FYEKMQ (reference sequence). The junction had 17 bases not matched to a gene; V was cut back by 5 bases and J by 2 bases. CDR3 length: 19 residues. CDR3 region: CASSRMTGKNILTNEKLFF. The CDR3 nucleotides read TGTGCCAGCAGCCGGATGACAGGGAAAAATATCCTCACTAATGAAAAACTGTTTTTT.

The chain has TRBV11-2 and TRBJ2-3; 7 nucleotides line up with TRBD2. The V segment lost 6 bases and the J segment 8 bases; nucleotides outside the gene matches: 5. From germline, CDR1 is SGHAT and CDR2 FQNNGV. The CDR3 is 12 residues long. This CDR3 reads CASRPTGGTQYF. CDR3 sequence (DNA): TGTGCCAGCAGACCCACGGGAGGTACGCAGTATTTT.

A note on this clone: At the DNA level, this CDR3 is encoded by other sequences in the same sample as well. CDR3 protein: CASSTAGVQETQYF. In DNA form, the CDR3 reads TGTGCCAGTAGTACGGCAGGGGTCCAAGAGACCCAGTACTTC. V usage is TRBV19 and J usage is TRBJ2-5; possibly TRBD1 for D (6 bases). V was shortened by 4 bases and J by 1 base, with 10 bases between the two germline ends. Germline V gene sequence: CDR1 LNHDA, CDR2 SQIVND (reference sequence). CDR3 length: 14 amino acids.